A selection of T cell receptor beta chains follows, all from one sample in a study of sequential checkpoint blockade in melanoma. The protocol was immunoSEQ multiplex PCR, while the TCRdb copy is restricted to in-frame clones and leaves out a portion. The sample lists 5,200 or so clones, approximately 82% occurring once. Sequencing was performed on CD8+ T cells sorted from blood (inferred from file names), taken from a patient given nivolumab and ipilimumab in sequence. All receptors come from a human donor with melanoma. Both conserved end residues are part of each CDR3. Each record gives: D gene, V gene, clone size, J gene, CDR3 DNA, CDR3 protein. D genes are given only for firm matches. Not all rows give a size; the values are once, few, many and, for expanded clones, a class.

D: NA; V: TRBV6-5; size: few; J: TRBJ1-6; DNA: TGTGCCAGCAGTTACTCCCCAGGTTCACCCCTCCACTTT; CDR3: CASSYSPGSPLHF
D: TRBD1; V: TRBV9; size: NA; J: TRBJ1-6; DNA: TGTGCCAGCAGCGTACAGCTGGACAGGGGCCCGAATTCACCCCTCCACTTT; CDR3: CASSVQLDRGPNSPLHF
D: NA; V: TRBV9; size: NA; J: TRBJ1-2; DNA: TGTGCCAGCAGCGTAGCAAGGGGAAGTAACTATGGCTACACCTTC; CDR3: CASSVARGSNYGYTF
D: NA; V: TRBV28; size: NA; J: TRBJ2-3; DNA: TGTGCCAGCTCTGGCTCGTCTAGCACAGATACGCAGTATTTT; CDR3: CASSGSSSTDTQYF
D: NA; V: TRBV4-3; size: NA; J: TRBJ2-1; DNA: TGCGCCAGCAGCCAAGATCGGAGCGGGCCCTCCAGGGAGCAGTTCTTC; CDR3: CASSQDRSGPSREQFF
D: TRBD1; V: TRBV7-2; size: NA; J: TRBJ1-2; DNA: TGTGCCAGCAGCCACCCGGGACAGGGGGTCGATGGCTACACCTTC; CDR3: CASSHPGQGVDGYTF
D: TRBD1; V: TRBV27; size: NA; J: TRBJ1-2; DNA: TGTGCCAGCAGTTTGACCACGGGGACAGGGACCTATGGCTACACCTTC; CDR3: CASSLTTGTGTYGYTF
D: TRBD2; V: TRBV27; size: NA; J: TRBJ2-5; DNA: TGTGCCAGCAGTTCCCGAGTCGGGCGCGGGGGGGGCTACCAAGAGACCCAGTACTTC; CDR3: CASSSRVGRGGGYQETQYF
D: NA; V: TRBV7-9; size: NA; J: TRBJ2-5; DNA: TGTGCCAGCAGCTTAAATGGTGGCAACCAAGAGACCCAGTACTTC; CDR3: CASSLNGGNQETQYF
D: NA; V: TRBV7-3; size: once; J: TRBJ1-3; DNA: TGTGCCAGCAGCTCCACTCCGGGGGACTCTGGAAACACCATATATTTT; CDR3: CASSSTPGDSGNTIYF
D: TRBD1; V: TRBV5-4; size: NA; J: TRBJ2-1; DNA: TGTGCCAGCAGCTTGGCTCTAACAGGGGTATACAATGAGCAGTTCTTC; CDR3: CASSLALTGVYNEQFF
D: NA; V: TRBV6-1; size: NA; J: TRBJ1-1; DNA: TGTGCCAGCACCGGACAGTCGAACACTGAAGCTTTCTTT; CDR3: CASTGQSNTEAFF
D: NA; V: TRBV7-9; size: NA; J: TRBJ1-2; DNA: TGTGCCAGCAGCTTAGTTACTCTCTCTCCCGGGGGCTACACCTTC; CDR3: CASSLVTLSPGGYTF
D: TRBD2; V: TRBV5-4; size: NA; J: TRBJ2-5; DNA: TGTGCCAGCAGCTCCCGCGGGGGGGCGGTGGGGAAAGAGACCCAGTACTTC; CDR3: CASSSRGGAVGKETQYF
D: NA; V: TRBV18; size: few; J: TRBJ1-5; DNA: TGTGCCAGCTCCCAGAGGGGGGGAGATCAGCCCCAGCATTTT; CDR3: CASSQRGGDQPQHF
D: TRBD2; V: TRBV6-6; size: NA; J: TRBJ2-7; DNA: TGTGCCAGCAGTACCCCCGGGACTAGAGGCTCCTACGAGCAGTACTTC; CDR3: CASSTPGTRGSYEQYF